This TCR beta chain derives from a study of blood T cell repertoires in COVID-19. Study in general: Acute and convalescent COVID-19 samples came from the United States, Italy and Spain. Nucleic acid was either cDNA or gDNA, and it came from T cells, B-cell-depleted T cells, or PBMCs.

Under the authors' procedure: Counts of nucleated cells, estimated from reference gene primer amplification, were obtained. Produced via immunoSEQ multiplex PCR; TCRdb's table is partial and in-frame only. V and J calls and clone size come straight from that table; D and trimming were deduced from the DNA. Here the sample spans 140,000 to 150,000 clones, roughly 79% being singletons. Trimming removed 1 base at V and 6 bases at J, with 7 bases between. In germline, CDR1 is SGHAT, CDR2 FQNNGV. This CDR3 has 14 amino acids. The sample consisted of peripheral blood. This sequence originates from a woman in her fifties or sixties with acute or convalescent COVID-19. The chain uses TRBV11-2 and TRBJ1-6, with D perhaps TRBD1 (6 bases). In nucleotides, the CDR3 is TGTGCCAGCAGCTTAGTGGGGGCTAATTCACCCCTCCACTTT. Its protein is CASSLVGANSPLHF.